This TCR beta chain was recovered during a study of blood T cell repertoires in COVID-19. The germline CDR1 and CDR2 sequences are SGHRS and YFSETQ. The CDR3 contains 14 residues. V gave up 7 bases and J gave up 2 bases; unmatched junction bases: 5. The assay was immunoSEQ multiplex PCR, and TCRdb's table has in-frame clones only and misses some. The data contain roughly 87,000 clones, about 85% of them singletons. The clonotype originates from a woman over 75 with COVID-19, enrolled during active disease. The chain uses TRBV5-1 and TRBJ2-3; TRBD2 matches at 9 bases. Sample: peripheral blood. CDR3 DNA sequence: TGCGCCAGCGGTCGGACTAGCGCCACAGATACGCAGTATTTT. Translated: CASGRTSATDTQYF.